Listed here are 17 T cell receptor beta chains from one sample, sequenced in a study of molecular identifiers for immune sequencing clone quantification. Using its own MiXCR run on the PCR reads, TCRdb lists one record per CDR3 protein. The table shows 400,000 to 600,000 distinct CDR3 sequences, with about a fifth occurring only once. The sequenced sample consisted of naive CD8+ T cells from blood, with Jurkat cell RNA spiked in. Subset specified: FACS-sorted CD8+CD4-CCR7+CD45RA+ naive T cells. These receptors were collected from a human donor in good health. Some libraries in this study had Jurkat cell RNA spiked in.

This clonotype was counted many times. J is TRBJ2-3 and V is TRBV7-9; D is possibly TRBD1 or TRBD2 (5 bases each). CDR1 and CDR2 (germline): SEHNR, FQNEAQ (reference sequence). The CDR3 runs 13 residues. The V end was cut by 5 bases, the J end by 2 bases, with 8 bases between. The CDR3 nucleotides read TGTGCCAGCAGCGGGACGGTCACAGATACGCAGTATTTT. Its protein product is CASSGTVTDTQYF.

This clonotype showed up just a few times. The rearrangement links TRBV4-1 to TRBJ2-7, with TRBD1 identical over 7 bases. Losses at the gene ends were 5 bases for V and 5 bases for J; bases not matched to a gene: 9. The V gene's germline CDR1 is MGHRA and CDR2 YSYEKL. This CDR3 has 14 amino acids. CDR3 sequence reads: CASSVNRGTHEQYF. The CDR3, as DNA: TGCGCCAGCAGCGTTAACAGGGGTACTCACGAGCAGTACTTC.

A word on this clonotype: This CDR3 fails to terminate in the conserved phenylalanine or tryptophan, so it likely reflects a read error. The chain has TRBV12-3 or TRBV12-4 and TRBJ1-5; 7 nucleotides match TRBD1. The CDR3 length is 15 residues. The V and J ends lost 4 bases and 0 bases, in that order; junction bases with no gene match: 3. The CDR3 sequence is CASSWSGGSNQPQHS. In nucleotides, the CDR3 is TGTGCCAGCAGTTGGTCAGGGGGTAGCAATCAGCCCCAGCATTCT.

On this clonotype: A much larger clonotype is one base distant, so this may be a read error. This chain connects TRBV4-3 to TRBJ2-7, with D possibly TRBD1 on 6 matching bases. V was shortened by 1 base and J by 9 bases, with 16 bases between the two germline ends. The CDR3 totals 14 residues. Germline V lookup: CDR1 LGHNA, CDR2 YSLEER. The CDR3 is CASSQGYEGDGQYF. CDR3 sequence (DNA): TGCGCCAGCAGCCAAGGTTACGAGGGGGACGGGCAGTACTTC.

This clonotype was detected many times. This CDR3 reads CASSYRRTLPQHF. The DNA for the CDR3 is TGTGCCAGCAGTTACCGCCGGACCCTACCCCAGCATTTT. The rearrangement uses TRBV6-5 and TRBJ1-5; D unclear. Germline-derived CDR1 and CDR2 are MNHEY and SVGAGI. V was shortened by 2 bases and J by 10 bases, with 12 bases between the two germline ends. The length of the CDR3 is 13 residues.

This chain connects TRBV28 to TRBJ1-3; 7 nucleotides agree with TRBD1. Germline lookup yields CDR1 MDHEN and CDR2 SYDVKM. The V and J ends lost 3 bases and 0 bases, in that order; junction bases with no gene match: 2. The CDR3 is 15 residues long. The CDR3 region is CASSLGTDSGNTIYF. CDR3 bases: TGTGCCAGCAGTTTGGGGACAGACTCTGGAAACACCATATATTTT.

With regard to this clonotype: A much larger clone differs from this one at a single base, so this may be a read error. Here the CDR3 DNA reads TGTACCAGCAGGGAAGACCGTCAGCCCCAGCATTTT. It codes for CTSREDRQPQHF. V usage is TRBV6-6 and J usage is TRBJ1-5, with TRBD1 as a possible D gene (5 bases). CDR1 is MNHNY and CDR2 is SVGAGI in the germline V gene (reference sequence). This CDR3 is 12 amino acids long.

This clonotype has more than one count but fewer than ten. The V gene is TRBV6-5, the J gene TRBJ2-3; D ambiguous. The CDR3 loop spans 13 amino acids. V was trimmed by 2 bases and J by 3 bases, leaving 6 bases between them. Per germline, CDR1 MNHEY and CDR2 SVGAGI. CDR3 sequence (DNA): TGTGCCAGCAGTTACGTGCGAACAGATACGCAGTATTTT. It codes for CASSYVRTDTQYF.

A note on this clonotype: Relative to the germline gene, one junction end is altered; a read error may explain this. The chain combines TRBV19 with TRBJ1-1; a possible D gene is TRBD1 (6 bases). The germline gives CDR1 LNHDA, CDR2 SQIVND (reference sequence). This CDR3 comprises 14 residues. CDR3 residues: CANSIGGVNTEAFF. The CDR3 coding sequence is TGTGCCAATAGTATAGGGGGAGTGAACACTGAAGCTTTCTTT. Drawing the rest from reference TRBV19 and TRBJ1-1, the complete variable domain is DGGITQSPKYLFRKEGQNVTLSCEQNLNHDAMYWYRQDPGQGLRLIYYSQIVNDFQKGDIAEGYSVSREKKESFPLTVTSAQKNPTAFYLCANSIGGVNTEAFFGQGTRLTVV.

This clonotype was observed many times. V gene TRBV9 combines with J gene TRBJ1-4; unclear D gene. V was trimmed by 1 base and J by 8 bases, leaving 15 bases between them. Looked up from germline, CDR1 is SGDLS and CDR2 is YYNGEE. CDR3 size: 15 residues. The CDR3 nucleotides are TGTGCCAGCAGCGTAATCGGCAACCCCGGCGAAAAACTGTTTTTT. Its translation is CASSVIGNPGEKLFF.

This clonotype has only a few counts. This chain links TRBV9 with TRBJ2-7; possibly TRBD1 or TRBD2 for D (6 bases each). V lost 3 bases to trimming and J lost 2 bases, with 12 bases between them. The length of the CDR3 is 14 residues. Germline-derived CDR1 and CDR2 are SGDLS and YYNGEE. The DNA of the CDR3 is TGTGCCAGCAGCGCTGGGGGGCTACCCTACGAGCAGTACTTC. Translating gives CASSAGGLPYEQYF.

This clonotype was seen many times. The chain carries TRBV4-1 and TRBJ1-6; D call uncertain. The CDR3 is 16 residues long. The germline CDR1 and CDR2 sequences are MGHRA and YSYEKL. Trimming removed 1 base at V and 6 bases at J, with 13 bases between. CDR3 coding DNA: TGCGCCAGCAGCCAAGGTATTGTCAGTTCTAATTCACCCCTCCACTTT. As protein: CASSQGIVSSNSPLHF.

With respect to this clonotype: This may be a read error: a much more frequent sequence differs by one nucleotide. The V gene is TRBV7-9, the J gene TRBJ2-4, with D possibly matching TRBD1 (6 bases). The CDR3 length is 18 residues. Germline V CDR1 and CDR2: SEHNR, FQNEAQ (reference sequence). DNA of the CDR3: TGTGCCAGCAGCCCCGGCAAATACGGGGACATGGCCAAAAACACTCAGTACTTC. The encoded protein is CASSPGKYGDMAKNTQYF.

A word on this clonotype: An end of the junction differs from the germline gene, which may be a read error. This chain connects TRBV5-1 to TRBJ2-7; D is possibly TRBD2 (5 bases). The CDR3 covers 13 residues. Germline CDR1 is SGHRS and CDR2 is YFSETQ. The CDR3 DNA reads TGCGCCGGCAGCTTGGAAGACTACTACGAGCAGTACTTC. This sequence encodes CAGSLEDYYEQYF.

This clonotype was recorded at least ten times. V is TRBV7-9 and J is TRBJ2-3; 12 bases fit TRBD2. Germline V gene data show CDR1 as SEHNR and CDR2 as FQNEAQ (reference sequence). Germline trimming cut 5 bases from V and 0 bases from J; bases unmatched to any gene: 12. This CDR3 contains 19 residues. CDR3 nucleotide sequence: TGTGCCAGCAGCCCCCAACTAGCGGGAGGCACCTTGAGCACAGATACGCAGTATTTT. Translating it yields CASSPQLAGGTLSTDTQYF.

This chain uses TRBV4-1 with TRBJ2-1, with TRBD2 matching over 11 bases. The CDR3 spans 17 residues. In germline, CDR1 is MGHRA, CDR2 YSYEKL. The V gene end was trimmed by 0 bases and the J gene end by 1 base; junction bases not matched to a gene: 2. The CDR3 bases are TGCGCCAGCAGCCAAGACTCTAGCGGGAGGTCCTACAATGAGCAGTTCTTC. Translation: CASSQDSSGRSYNEQFF.

This clonotype was seen at least ten times. In DNA, the CDR3 is TGTGCCTGGACTCAGGGGGGCGGCGGAGCTTTCTTT. Its translation: CAWTQGGGGAFF. The chain has TRBV30 and TRBJ1-1, with TRBD1 matching 7 bases. Germline CDR1 and CDR2: GTSNPN and SVGIG (reference sequence). With V trimmed by 4 bases and J by 10 bases, 9 bases remained unmatched. The CDR3 length is 12 residues.